What follows is one T cell receptor (beta chain) and its context. Germline lookup yields CDR1 SGHDT and CDR2 YYEEEE. Germline trimming cut 2 bases from V and 4 bases from J; bases unmatched to any gene: 2. This CDR3 has 14 amino acids. This record comes from a study of blood T cell repertoires in COVID-19. For the study at large: The United States, Italy and Spain provided the acute and convalescent COVID-19 samples. T cells, B-cell-depleted T cells, or PBMCs supplied cDNA or gDNA.

Original methodology: By means of reference gene primer amplification, nucleated cell counts were estimated. Sequencing was performed with immunoSEQ multiplex PCR; in TCRdb, only in-frame clones are kept and a portion is missing. V, J and clone size derive from that table, while D and trimming were established from the DNA sequence. Of roughly 150,000 clones in the sample, over 70% were seen once. Material: peripheral blood. The TCR sequence derives from a man aged 55-75 years with acute or convalescent COVID-19. The chain employs TRBV5-6 and TRBJ1-4; 7 nucleotides match TRBD1. CDR3 sequence: CASSFGTDNEKLFF. The CDR3 bases are TGTGCCAGCAGCTTTGGGACAGATAATGAAAAACTGTTTTTT.